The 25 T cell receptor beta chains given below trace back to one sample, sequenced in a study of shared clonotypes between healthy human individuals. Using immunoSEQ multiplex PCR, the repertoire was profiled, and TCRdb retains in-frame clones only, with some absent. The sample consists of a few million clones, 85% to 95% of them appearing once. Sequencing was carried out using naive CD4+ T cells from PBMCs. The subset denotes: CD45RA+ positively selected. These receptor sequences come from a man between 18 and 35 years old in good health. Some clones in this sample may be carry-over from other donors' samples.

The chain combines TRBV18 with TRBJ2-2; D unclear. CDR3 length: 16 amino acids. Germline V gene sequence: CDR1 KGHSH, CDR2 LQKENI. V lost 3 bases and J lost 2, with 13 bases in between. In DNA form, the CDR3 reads TGTGCCAGCTCACCTACCAACATTTTCAACACCGGGGAGCTGTTTTTT. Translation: CASSPTNIFNTGELFF.

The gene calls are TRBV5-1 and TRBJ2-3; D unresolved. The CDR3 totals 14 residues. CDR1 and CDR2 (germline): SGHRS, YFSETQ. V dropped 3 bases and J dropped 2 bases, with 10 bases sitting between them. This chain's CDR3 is CASSSRGTTDTQYF. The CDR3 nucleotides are TGCGCCAGCAGCTCTCGAGGCACCACAGATACGCAGTATTTT.

The CDR3 here is CASSPGTSGRVPYEQYF. The CDR3 bases are TGTGCCAGCAGTCCTGGGACTAGCGGGAGAGTACCCTACGAGCAGTACTTC. The chain combines TRBV9 with TRBJ2-7; TRBD2 agrees at 14 bases. CDR1 and CDR2 (germline): SGDLS, YYNGEE. This CDR3 is built from 17 residues. J gave up 2 bases and V 5 bases, and 9 bases lay outside the gene matches.

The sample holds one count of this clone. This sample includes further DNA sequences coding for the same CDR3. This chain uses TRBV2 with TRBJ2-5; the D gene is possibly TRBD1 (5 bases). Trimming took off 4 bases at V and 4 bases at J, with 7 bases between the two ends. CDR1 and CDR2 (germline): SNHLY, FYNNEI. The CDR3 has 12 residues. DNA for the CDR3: TGTGCCAGCAGTGTGCAGGGAGAGACCCAGTACTTC. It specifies CASSVQGETQYF.

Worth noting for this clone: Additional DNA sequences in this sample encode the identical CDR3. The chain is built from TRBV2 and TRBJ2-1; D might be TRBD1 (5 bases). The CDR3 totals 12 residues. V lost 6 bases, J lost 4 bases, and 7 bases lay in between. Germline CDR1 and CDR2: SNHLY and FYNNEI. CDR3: CASRDSYNEQFF. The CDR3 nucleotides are TGTGCCAGCAGAGACAGTTACAATGAGCAGTTCTTC.

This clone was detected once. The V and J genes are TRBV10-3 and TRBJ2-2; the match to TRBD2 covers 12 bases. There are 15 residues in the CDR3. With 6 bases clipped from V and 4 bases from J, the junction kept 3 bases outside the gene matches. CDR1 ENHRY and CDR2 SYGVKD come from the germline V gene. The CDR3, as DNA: TGTGCCATCAGCCCGACTAGCGGGAGCACCGGGGAGCTGTTTTTT. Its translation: CAISPTSGSTGELFF.

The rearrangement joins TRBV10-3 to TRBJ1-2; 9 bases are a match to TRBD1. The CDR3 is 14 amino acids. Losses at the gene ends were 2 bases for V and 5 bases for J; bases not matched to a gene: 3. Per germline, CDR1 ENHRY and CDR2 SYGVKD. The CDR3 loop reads CAISERTGVYGYTF. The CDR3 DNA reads TGTGCCATCAGTGAGAGGACAGGGGTTTATGGCTACACCTTC.

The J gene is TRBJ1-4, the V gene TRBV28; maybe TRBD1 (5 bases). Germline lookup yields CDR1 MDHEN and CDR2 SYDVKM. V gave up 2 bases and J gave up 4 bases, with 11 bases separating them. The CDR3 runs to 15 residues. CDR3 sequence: CASSLRDGFNEKLFF. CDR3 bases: TGTGCCAGCAGTTTACGGGACGGATTTAATGAAAAACTGTTTTTT. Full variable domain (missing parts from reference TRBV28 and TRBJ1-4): DVKVTQSSRYLVKRTGEKVFLECVQDMDHENMFWYRQDPGLGLRLIYFSYDVKMKEKGDIPEGYSVSREKKERFSLILESASTNQTSMYLCASSLRDGFNEKLFFGSGTQLSVL.

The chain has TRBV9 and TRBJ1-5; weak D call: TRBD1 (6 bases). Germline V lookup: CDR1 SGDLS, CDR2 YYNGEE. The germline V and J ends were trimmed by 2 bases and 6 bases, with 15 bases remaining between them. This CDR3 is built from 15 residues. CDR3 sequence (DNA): TGTGCCAGCAGCGTCTCAGGGGATAATCCTCAGCCCCAGCATTTT. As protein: CASSVSGDNPQPQHF.

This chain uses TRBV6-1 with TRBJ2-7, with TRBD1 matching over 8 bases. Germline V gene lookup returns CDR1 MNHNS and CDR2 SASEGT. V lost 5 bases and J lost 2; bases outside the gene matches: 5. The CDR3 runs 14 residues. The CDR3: CASSTDRAPYEQYF. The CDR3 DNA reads TGTGCCAGCAGTACGGACAGGGCCCCCTACGAGCAGTACTTC.

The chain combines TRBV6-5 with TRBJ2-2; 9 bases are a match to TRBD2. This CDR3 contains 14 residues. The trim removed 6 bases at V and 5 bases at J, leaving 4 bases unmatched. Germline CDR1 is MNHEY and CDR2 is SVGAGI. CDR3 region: CASRRGLATGELFF. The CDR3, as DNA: TGTGCCAGCAGGCGGGGACTAGCAACCGGGGAGCTGTTTTTT.

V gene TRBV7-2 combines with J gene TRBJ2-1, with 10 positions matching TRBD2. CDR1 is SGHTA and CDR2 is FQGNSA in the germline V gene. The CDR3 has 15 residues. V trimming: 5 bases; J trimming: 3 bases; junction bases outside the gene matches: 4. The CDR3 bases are TGTGCCAGCAGCCTAAGCGGGAGGGTCTACAATGAGCAGTTCTTC. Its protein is CASSLSGRVYNEQFF.

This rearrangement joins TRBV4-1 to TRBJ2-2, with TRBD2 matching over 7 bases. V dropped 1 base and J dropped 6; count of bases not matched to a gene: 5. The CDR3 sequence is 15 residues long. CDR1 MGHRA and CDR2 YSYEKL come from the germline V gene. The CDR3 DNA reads TGCGCCAGCAGCCAAGTTGGGGAGGGGCCCGGGGAGCTGTTTTTT. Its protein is CASSQVGEGPGELFF.

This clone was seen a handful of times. In nucleotides, the CDR3 is TGTGCCAGCAGTTTATCGACAGATGGCTACACCTTC. Protein product: CASSLSTDGYTF. The rearrangement links TRBV28 to TRBJ1-2, with D perhaps TRBD1 (5 bases). CDR3 length: 12 amino acids. The V gene lost 1 base and the J gene lost 6 bases, with 6 bases spanning the gap. Germline CDR1 and CDR2: MDHEN and SYDVKM.

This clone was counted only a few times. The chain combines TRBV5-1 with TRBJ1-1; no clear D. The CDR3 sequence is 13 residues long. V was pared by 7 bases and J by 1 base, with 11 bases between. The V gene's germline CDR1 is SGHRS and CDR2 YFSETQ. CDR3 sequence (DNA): TGCGCCAGCGGCCTGAGAGCGAACACTGAAGCTTTCTTT. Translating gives CASGLRANTEAFF.

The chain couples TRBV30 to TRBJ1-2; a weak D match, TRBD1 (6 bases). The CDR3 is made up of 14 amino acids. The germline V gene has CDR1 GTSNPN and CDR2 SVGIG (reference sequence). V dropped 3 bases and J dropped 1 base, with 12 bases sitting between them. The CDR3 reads CAWSVGGSNYGYTF. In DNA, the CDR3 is TGTGCCTGGAGCGTGGGGGGCAGTAACTATGGCTACACCTTC.

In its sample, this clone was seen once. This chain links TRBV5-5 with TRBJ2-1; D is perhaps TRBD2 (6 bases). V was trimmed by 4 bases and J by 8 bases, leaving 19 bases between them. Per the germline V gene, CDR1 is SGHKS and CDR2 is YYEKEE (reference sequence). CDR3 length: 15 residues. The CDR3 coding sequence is TGTGCCAGCAGCCCTACAATCGGGAGTGGGTATGAGCAGTTCTTC. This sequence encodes CASSPTIGSGYEQFF.

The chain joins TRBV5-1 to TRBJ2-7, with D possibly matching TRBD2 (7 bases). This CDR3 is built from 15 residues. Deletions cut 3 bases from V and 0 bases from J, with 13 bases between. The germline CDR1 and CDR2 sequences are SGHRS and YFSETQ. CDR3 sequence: CASSSAGALSYEQYF. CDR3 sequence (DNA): TGCGCCAGCAGCTCCGCGGGGGCCCTCTCCTACGAGCAGTACTTC.

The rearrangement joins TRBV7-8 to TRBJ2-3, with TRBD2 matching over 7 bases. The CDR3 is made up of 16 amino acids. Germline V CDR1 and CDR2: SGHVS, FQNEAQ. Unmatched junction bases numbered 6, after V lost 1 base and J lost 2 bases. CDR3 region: CASSLVVGGSTDTQYF. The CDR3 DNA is TGTGCCAGCAGCTTAGTAGTGGGAGGGTCCACAGATACGCAGTATTTT.

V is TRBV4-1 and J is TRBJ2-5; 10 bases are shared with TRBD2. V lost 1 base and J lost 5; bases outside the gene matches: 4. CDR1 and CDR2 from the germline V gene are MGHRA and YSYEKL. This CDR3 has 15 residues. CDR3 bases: TGCGCCAGCAGCCAAGCCGTAGCGGGAGGTGAGACCCAGTACTTC. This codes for CASSQAVAGGETQYF.

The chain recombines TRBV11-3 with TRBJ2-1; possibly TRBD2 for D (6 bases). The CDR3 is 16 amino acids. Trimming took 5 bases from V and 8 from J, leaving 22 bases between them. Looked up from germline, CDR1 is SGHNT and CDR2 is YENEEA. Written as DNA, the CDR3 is TGTGCCAGCAGCCTGGGACTCACCCAGCCGCCGGATGAGCAGTTCTTC. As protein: CASSLGLTQPPDEQFF.

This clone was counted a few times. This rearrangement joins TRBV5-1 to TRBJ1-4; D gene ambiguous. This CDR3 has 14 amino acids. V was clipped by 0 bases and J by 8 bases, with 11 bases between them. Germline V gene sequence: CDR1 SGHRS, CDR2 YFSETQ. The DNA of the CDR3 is TGCGCCAGCAGCTTGGCCGGGTTCAGGGAAAAACTGTTTTTT. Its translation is CASSLAGFREKLFF.

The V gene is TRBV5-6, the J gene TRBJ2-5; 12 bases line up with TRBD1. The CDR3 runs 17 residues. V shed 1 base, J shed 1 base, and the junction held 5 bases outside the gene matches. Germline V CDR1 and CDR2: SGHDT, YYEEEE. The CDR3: CASSLRGTGGFQETQYF. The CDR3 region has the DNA TGTGCCAGCAGCTTGCGGGGGACAGGGGGCTTCCAAGAGACCCAGTACTTC. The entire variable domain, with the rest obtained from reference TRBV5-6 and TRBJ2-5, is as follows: DAGVTQSPTHLIKTRGQQVTLRCSPKSGHDTVSWYQQALGQGPQFIFQYYEEEERQRGNFPDRFSGHQFPNYSSELNVNALLLGDSALYLCASSLRGTGGFQETQYFGPGTRLLVL.

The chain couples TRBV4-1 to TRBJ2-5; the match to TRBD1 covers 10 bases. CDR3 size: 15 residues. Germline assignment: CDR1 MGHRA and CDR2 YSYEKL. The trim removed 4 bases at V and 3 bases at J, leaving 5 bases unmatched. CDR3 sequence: CASSRAGTGEETQYF. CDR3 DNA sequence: TGCGCCAGCAGCCGAGCCGGGACAGGGGAAGAGACCCAGTACTTC.

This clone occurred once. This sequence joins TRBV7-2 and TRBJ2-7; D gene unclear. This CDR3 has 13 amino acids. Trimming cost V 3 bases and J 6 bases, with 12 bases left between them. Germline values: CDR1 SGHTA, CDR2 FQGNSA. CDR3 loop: CASSFGHSSEQYF. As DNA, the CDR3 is TGTGCCAGCAGCTTTGGGCACTCTTCCGAGCAGTACTTC.